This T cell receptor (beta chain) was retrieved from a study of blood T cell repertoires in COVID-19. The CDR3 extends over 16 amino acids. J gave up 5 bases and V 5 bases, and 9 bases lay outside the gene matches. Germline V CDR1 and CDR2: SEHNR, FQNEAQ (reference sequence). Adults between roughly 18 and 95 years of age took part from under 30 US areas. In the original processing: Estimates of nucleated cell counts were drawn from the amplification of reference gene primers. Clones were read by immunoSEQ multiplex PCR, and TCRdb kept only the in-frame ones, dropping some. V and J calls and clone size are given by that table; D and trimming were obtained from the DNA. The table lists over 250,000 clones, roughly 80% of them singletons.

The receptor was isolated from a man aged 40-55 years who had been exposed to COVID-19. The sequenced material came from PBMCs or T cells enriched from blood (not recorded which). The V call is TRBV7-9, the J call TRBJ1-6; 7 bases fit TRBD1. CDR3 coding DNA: TGTGCCAGCAGCATCCTACGGGACAGAGATAATTCACCCCTCCACTTT. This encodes CASSILRDRDNSPLHF.